The sequence of this T cell receptor beta chain was determined in a study of identical twins. Study results and limitations: Where beta out-of-frame sequences were concerned, excess twin sharing was weaker.

Germline V gives CDR1 SGDLS, CDR2 YYNGEE. The CDR3 contains 16 residues. The V end was cut by 3 bases, the J end by 2 bases, with 15 bases between. Template switching, a step in the protocol, added a universal primer site, and cDNA carried unique molecular identifiers. TCRdb redid the calling of the 5' RACE reads with MiXCR, one entry per CDR3 protein. This table holds roughly 250,000 distinct CDR3 sequences, over 11% found once. There were only healthy Caucasians among the donors. This clonotype occurred a few times. Its antigen remains unidentified. Sequenced input: memory (CD45RO+) T cells sorted from blood. The sequence derives from a woman in her late teens or twenties in good health. The chain joins TRBV9 to TRBJ2-1; weak D call: TRBD2 (5 bases). CDR3 residues: CASSEYLSGAYNEQFF. CDR3 nucleotides: TGTGCCAGCAGCGAGTATTTGAGCGGAGCCTACAATGAGCAGTTCTTC.